Listed below are T cell receptor beta chains from one sample, sequenced in a study of T cell repertoires in cytomegalovirus infection. TCRdb redid the calling of the reads with MiXCR, one entry per CDR3 protein. The repertoire consists of hundreds of thousands of distinct CDR3 sequences, with about a sixth occurring once and the leading ten covering around 13%. Sequences were obtained from PBMCs. These TCRs come from a human donor in good health (CMV status not recorded). Some clones in this sample may be carry-over from other donors' samples. The CDR3 runs from the conserved cysteine through the conserved F or W. Each record gives: D gene, J gene, V gene, CDR3 protein. A D gene is named only where the DNA matches it firmly.

D: -; J: TRBJ1-5; V: TRBV7-8; CDR3: CATSRDVGNQPQHF
D: -; J: TRBJ2-7; V: TRBV10-3; CDR3: CAISPRTESSYEQYF
D: -; J: TRBJ1-1; V: TRBV4-3; CDR3: CASSQGHLRTEAFF
D: -; J: TRBJ1-2; V: TRBV28; CDR3: CASSSTGRFAF
D: TRBD1; J: TRBJ1-5; V: TRBV12-3/TRBV12-4; CDR3: CASSLAGQGVNQPQHF
D: TRBD1; J: TRBJ2-7; V: TRBV7-2; CDR3: CASSATGKGVYEQYF
D: -; J: TRBJ2-7; V: TRBV6-1; CDR3: CASSFSGGTGAYEQYF
D: TRBD2; J: TRBJ2-7; V: TRBV6-5; CDR3: CASSRTSGGNEQYF
D: TRBD2; J: TRBJ2-3; V: TRBV7-9; CDR3: CASSGGRTSRDTQYF
D: -; J: TRBJ1-5; V: TRBV6-8; CDR3: CASGFYSNQPQHF
D: -; J: TRBJ1-2; V: TRBV10-3; CDR3: CAISAGAVNYGYTF
D: -; J: TRBJ1-2; V: TRBV20-1; CDR3: CSARDWSAGTGGGYTF
D: TRBD1; J: TRBJ1-1; V: TRBV6-6; CDR3: CASSTPDRVPTEAFF
D: -; J: TRBJ2-3; V: TRBV7-9; CDR3: CASSLRADTQYF
D: TRBD2; J: TRBJ2-1; V: TRBV2; CDR3: CASRTAGAGYNEQFF
D: -; J: TRBJ2-4; V: TRBV12-3/TRBV12-4; CDR3: CASSPRVNIQYF
D: TRBD1; J: TRBJ2-7; V: TRBV2; CDR3: CASSGQQGAYEQYF
D: TRBD1; J: TRBJ1-1; V: TRBV6-2/TRBV6-3; CDR3: CASNGQGAFTEAFF
D: TRBD1; J: TRBJ2-1; V: TRBV20-1; CDR3: CSADSAGGDYNEQFF
D: TRBD1; J: TRBJ1-2; V: TRBV4-2; CDR3: CASSQLQGVWSYGYTF
D: -; J: TRBJ1-1; V: TRBV7-2; CDR3: CASSDGQLLDTEAFF
D: TRBD2; J: TRBJ2-1; V: TRBV4-3; CDR3: CASSYLAGERQSYNEQFF
D: TRBD2; J: TRBJ2-3; V: TRBV7-8; CDR3: CASSWKGGGGAADTQYF
D: -; J: TRBJ1-2; V: TRBV12-3/TRBV12-4; CDR3: CASSEQTGLNGYTF
D: -; J: TRBJ2-5; V: TRBV27; CDR3: CASSSKETQYF
D: TRBD1; J: TRBJ2-3; V: TRBV29-1; CDR3: CSVEGDRGPDTQYF
D: -; J: TRBJ2-1; V: TRBV7-2; CDR3: CASSTQGIGAGEQFF
D: TRBD1; J: TRBJ1-1; V: TRBV12-3/TRBV12-4; CDR3: CASSSGQGTEAFF
D: -; J: TRBJ1-4; V: TRBV27; CDR3: CASSLHARGRDEKLFF
D: TRBD2; J: TRBJ2-5; V: TRBV27; CDR3: CASSLFGGGGETQYF
D: -; J: TRBJ1-3; V: TRBV12-3/TRBV12-4; CDR3: CASSSFFSGNTIYF
D: TRBD1; J: TRBJ1-4; V: TRBV3-1; CDR3: CASSQEDRGDEKLFF
D: TRBD2; J: TRBJ2-5; V: TRBV6-1; CDR3: CASNTPPTSGGVETQYF
D: -; J: TRBJ1-2; V: TRBV7-2; CDR3: CASSLGSKSRYGYTF
D: -; J: TRBJ2-3; V: TRBV5-6; CDR3: CASSLVVGGTDTQYF
D: TRBD1; J: TRBJ2-1; V: TRBV7-9; CDR3: CASSWNRDSPYNEQFF
D: -; J: TRBJ1-5; V: TRBV28; CDR3: CASSPPDSTTNQPQHF
D: -; J: TRBJ2-7; V: TRBV6-2/TRBV6-3; CDR3: CASSGQPSSYEQYF
D: -; J: TRBJ1-1; V: TRBV5-5; CDR3: CASSPTGSAEAFF
D: -; J: TRBJ2-7; V: TRBV20-1; CDR3: CSARDGVRGAYEQYF
D: -; J: TRBJ2-5; V: TRBV6-2/TRBV6-3; CDR3: CASSSLRGEIQETQYF
D: TRBD2; J: TRBJ2-3; V: TRBV7-2; CDR3: CASSSTSAISTDTQYF